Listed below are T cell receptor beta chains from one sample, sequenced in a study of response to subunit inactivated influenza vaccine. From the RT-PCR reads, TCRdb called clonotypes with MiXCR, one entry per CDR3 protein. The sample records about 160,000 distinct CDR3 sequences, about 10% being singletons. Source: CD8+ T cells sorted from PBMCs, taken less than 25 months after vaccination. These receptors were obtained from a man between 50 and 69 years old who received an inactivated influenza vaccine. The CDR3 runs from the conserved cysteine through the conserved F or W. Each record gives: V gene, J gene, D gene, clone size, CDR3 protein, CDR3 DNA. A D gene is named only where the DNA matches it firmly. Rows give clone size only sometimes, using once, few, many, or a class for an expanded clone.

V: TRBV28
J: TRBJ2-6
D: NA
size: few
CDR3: CASSSVRVRESSGANVLTF
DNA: TGTGCCAGCAGTTCCGTAAGGGTCAGGGAGAGCTCTGGGGCCAACGTCCTGACTTTC

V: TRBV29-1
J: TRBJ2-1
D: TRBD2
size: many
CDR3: CSALLGTSKGNEQFF
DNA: TGCAGCGCCCTTCTTGGGACTAGTAAGGGCAATGAGCAGTTCTTC

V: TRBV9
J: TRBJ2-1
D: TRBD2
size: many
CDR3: CASSVVAGGYNEQFF
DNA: TGTGCCAGCAGCGTAGTGGCGGGAGGTTACAATGAGCAGTTCTTC

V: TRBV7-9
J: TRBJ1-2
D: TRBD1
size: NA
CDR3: CASSLSPGQGNGYTF
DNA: TGTGCCAGCAGCTTATCACCGGGACAGGGGAACGGCTACACCTTC

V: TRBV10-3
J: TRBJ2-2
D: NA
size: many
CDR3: CAIDSAGELFF
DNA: TGTGCCATCGATTCTGCCGGGGAGCTGTTTTTT

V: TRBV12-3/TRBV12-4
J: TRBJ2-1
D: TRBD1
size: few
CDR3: CASRRNRDRVDEQFF
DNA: TGTGCCAGCAGACGAAACCGGGACAGGGTCGATGAGCAGTTCTTC

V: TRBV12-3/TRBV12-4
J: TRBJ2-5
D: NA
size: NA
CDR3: CASSLDTRKVETQYF
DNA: TGTGCCAGCAGTTTAGACACCAGGAAGGTAGAGACCCAGTACTTC

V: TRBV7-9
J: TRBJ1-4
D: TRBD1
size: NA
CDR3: CASSTGQGEKNEKLFF
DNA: TGTGCCAGCAGCACAGGACAGGGGGAGAAGAATGAAAAACTGTTTTTT

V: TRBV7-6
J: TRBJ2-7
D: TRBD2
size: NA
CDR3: CASSLSQTSPYEQYF
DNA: TGTGCCAGCAGCTTAAGCCAGACTAGCCCCTACGAGCAGTACTTC

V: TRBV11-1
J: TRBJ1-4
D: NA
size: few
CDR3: CASSLSAPNSVTNEKLFF
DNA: TGTGCCAGCAGCTTATCGGCCCCTAACAGCGTAACTAATGAAAAACTGTTTTTT

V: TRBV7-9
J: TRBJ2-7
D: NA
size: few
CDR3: CASSLEQSYEQYF
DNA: TGTGCCAGCAGCTTAGAACAGTCCTACGAGCAGTACTTC

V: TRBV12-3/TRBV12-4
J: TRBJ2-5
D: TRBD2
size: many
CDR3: CASSLQGLARVETQYF
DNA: TGTGCCAGCAGTTTGCAAGGACTAGCGAGGGTGGAGACCCAGTACTTC

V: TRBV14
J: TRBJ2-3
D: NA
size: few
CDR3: CASSQDHGLGDTQYF
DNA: TGTGCCAGCAGCCAAGATCACGGGTTAGGGGATACGCAGTATTTT

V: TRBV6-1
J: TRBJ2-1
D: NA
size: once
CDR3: CASRRQDFPYNEQFF
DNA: TGTGCCAGCAGACGACAGGACTTCCCTTACAATGAGCAGTTCTTC

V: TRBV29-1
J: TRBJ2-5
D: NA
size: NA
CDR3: CSVLTVETQYF
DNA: TGCAGCGTCTTGACGGTTGAGACCCAGTACTTC

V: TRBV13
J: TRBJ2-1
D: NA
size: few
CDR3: CASSLGVVALNNEQFF
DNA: TGTGCCAGCAGCTTAGGTGTCGTTGCGTTGAACAATGAGCAGTTCTTC

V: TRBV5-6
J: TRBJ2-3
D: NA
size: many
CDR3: CASSLSESTDTQYF
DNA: TGTGCCAGCAGCTTGAGTGAGAGCACAGATACGCAGTATTTT

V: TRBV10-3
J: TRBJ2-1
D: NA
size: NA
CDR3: CAINPGGGSYNEQFF
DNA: TGTGCCATCAACCCTGGGGGAGGCTCCTACAATGAGCAGTTCTTC

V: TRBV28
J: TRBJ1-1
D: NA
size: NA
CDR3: CASRPNREVTEAFF
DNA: TGTGCCAGCAGACCCAACAGGGAAGTGACTGAAGCTTTCTTT

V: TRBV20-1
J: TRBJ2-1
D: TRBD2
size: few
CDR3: CSAIAGEAYNEQFF
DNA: TGCAGTGCAATAGCGGGAGAGGCCTACAATGAGCAGTTCTTC

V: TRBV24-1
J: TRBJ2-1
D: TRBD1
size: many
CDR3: CATSDLGQGAIDEQFF
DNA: TGTGCCACCAGTGATTTGGGACAGGGGGCTATCGATGAGCAGTTCTTC

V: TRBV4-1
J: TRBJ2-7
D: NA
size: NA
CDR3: CASSQSRLGTEQYF
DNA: TGCGCCAGCAGCCAATCAAGATTGGGGACCGAGCAGTACTTC

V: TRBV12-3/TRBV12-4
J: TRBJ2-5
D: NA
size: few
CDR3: CASSPLEGETQYF
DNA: TGTGCCAGCAGCCCTCTAGAGGGGGAGACCCAGTACTTC

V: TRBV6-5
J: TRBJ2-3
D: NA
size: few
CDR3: CASSYSSIPSPDTQYF
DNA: TGTGCCAGCAGTTACTCGAGCATACCTTCCCCAGATACGCAGTATTTT

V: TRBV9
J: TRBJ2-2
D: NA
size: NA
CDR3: CVSSVGLAGELFF
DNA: TGTGTCAGCAGCGTAGGACTGGCTGGGGAGCTGTTTTTT

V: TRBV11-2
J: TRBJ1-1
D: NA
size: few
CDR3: CASSFSWGNKNTEAFF
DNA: TGTGCCAGCAGCTTCTCCTGGGGAAACAAAAACACTGAAGCTTTCTTT

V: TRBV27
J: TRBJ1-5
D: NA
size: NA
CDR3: CASSPTGWGNQPQHF
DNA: TGTGCCAGCAGTCCAACAGGATGGGGCAATCAGCCCCAGCATTTT

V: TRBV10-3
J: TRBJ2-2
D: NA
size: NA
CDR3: CAIIQANTGELFF
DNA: TGTGCCATCATTCAGGCGAACACCGGGGAGCTGTTTTTT

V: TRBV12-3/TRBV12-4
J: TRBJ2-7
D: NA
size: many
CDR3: CASSSDGWVHEQYF
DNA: TGTGCCAGCAGTTCAGATGGGTGGGTCCACGAGCAGTACTTC

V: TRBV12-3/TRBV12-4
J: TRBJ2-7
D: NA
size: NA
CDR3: CASSFGTSSYEQYF
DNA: TGTGCCAGCAGTTTCGGGACCTCCTCCTACGAGCAGTACTTC

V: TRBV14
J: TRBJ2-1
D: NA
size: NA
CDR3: CASSQITVEQFF
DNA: TGTGCCAGCAGCCAAATTACGGTTGAGCAGTTCTTC

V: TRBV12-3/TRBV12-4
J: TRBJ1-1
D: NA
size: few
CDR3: CASSLGVITEAFF
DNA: TGTGCCAGCAGTTTAGGGGTAATCACTGAAGCTTTCTTT

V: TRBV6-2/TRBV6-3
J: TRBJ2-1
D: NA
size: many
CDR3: CASSRALETDEQFF
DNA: TGTGCCAGCTCCCGGGCCTTAGAGACGGATGAGCAGTTCTTC

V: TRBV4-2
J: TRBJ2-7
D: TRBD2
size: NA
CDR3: CASSQDAGAGGLYEQYF
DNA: TGTGCCAGCAGCCAAGATGCGGGGGCGGGAGGGCTCTACGAGCAGTACTTC

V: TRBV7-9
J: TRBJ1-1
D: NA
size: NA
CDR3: CASSLAMWERGTEAFF
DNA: TGTGCCAGCAGCTTAGCGATGTGGGAAAGGGGCACTGAAGCTTTCTTT

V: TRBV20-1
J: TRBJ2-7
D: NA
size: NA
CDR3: CSANRGEGGSSYEQYF
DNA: TGCAGTGCTAACCGGGGAGAGGGGGGAAGCTCCTACGAGCAGTACTTC

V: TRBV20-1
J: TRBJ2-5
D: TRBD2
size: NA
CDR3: CSATPAGGYQETQYF
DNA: TGCAGTGCTACCCCGGCGGGGGGGTACCAAGAGACCCAGTACTTC

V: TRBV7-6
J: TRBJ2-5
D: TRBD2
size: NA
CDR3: CASSLATSGETQYF
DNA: TGTGCCAGCAGCTTAGCGACTAGCGGAGAGACCCAGTACTTC

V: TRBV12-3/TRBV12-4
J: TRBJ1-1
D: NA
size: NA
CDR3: CASGRLNTEAFF
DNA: TGTGCCAGCGGACGGCTGAACACTGAAGCTTTCTTT

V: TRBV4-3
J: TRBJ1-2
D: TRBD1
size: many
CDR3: CASSPGQGNYGYTF
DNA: TGCGCCAGCAGCCCAGGACAGGGCAACTATGGCTACACCTTC

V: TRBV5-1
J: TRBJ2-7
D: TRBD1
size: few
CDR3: CASSWRGQETPTEQYF
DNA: TGCGCCAGCAGCTGGCGGGGACAGGAGACCCCTACCGAGCAGTACTTC

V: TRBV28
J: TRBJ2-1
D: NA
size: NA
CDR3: CASSLDRDALRGGFAFF
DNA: TGTGCCAGCAGTTTAGATCGGGACGCTCTCCGAGGGGGATTTGCGTTCTTC

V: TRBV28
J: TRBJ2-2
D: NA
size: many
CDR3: CASSFRGRVNTGELFF
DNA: TGTGCCAGCAGTTTCCGAGGACGGGTAAACACCGGGGAGCTGTTTTTT

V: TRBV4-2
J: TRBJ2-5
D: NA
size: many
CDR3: CASSQGFGLPRQETQYF
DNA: TGTGCCAGCAGCCAAGGATTTGGACTTCCCAGGCAAGAGACCCAGTACTTC

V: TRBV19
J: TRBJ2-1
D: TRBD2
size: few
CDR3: CASKTSGRAYNEQFF
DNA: TGTGCCAGTAAGACTAGCGGGAGGGCATACAATGAGCAGTTCTTC

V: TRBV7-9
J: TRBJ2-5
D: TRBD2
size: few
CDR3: CASSSGAGRSQETQYF
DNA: TGTGCCAGCAGCAGCGGGGCGGGACGGTCCCAAGAGACCCAGTACTTC

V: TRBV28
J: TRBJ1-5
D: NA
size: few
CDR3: CASSPRGDYSNQPQHF
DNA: TGTGCCAGCAGTCCCCGAGGCGATTATAGCAATCAGCCCCAGCATTTT

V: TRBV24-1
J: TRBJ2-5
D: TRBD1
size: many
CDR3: CATSETTGAGQETQYF
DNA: TGTGCCACCAGTGAGACCACAGGGGCCGGGCAAGAGACCCAGTACTTC

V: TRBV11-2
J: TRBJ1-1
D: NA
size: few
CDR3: CASRDTLRQALWGNTEAFF
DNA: TGTGCCAGCAGAGACACACTAAGGCAGGCCCTGTGGGGGAACACTGAAGCTTTCTTT

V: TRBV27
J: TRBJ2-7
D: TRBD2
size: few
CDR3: CASSWSSGSYEQYF
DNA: TGTGCCAGCAGTTGGTCTAGCGGCTCCTACGAGCAGTACTTC

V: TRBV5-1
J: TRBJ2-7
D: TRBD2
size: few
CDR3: CASSLDPSGGTYEQYF
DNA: TGCGCCAGCAGCTTGGATCCTAGCGGGGGTACCTACGAGCAGTACTTC

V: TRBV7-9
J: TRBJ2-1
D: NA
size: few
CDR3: CASSPGPLPYNEQFF
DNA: TGTGCCAGCAGCCCTGGGCCCCTACCATACAATGAGCAGTTCTTC

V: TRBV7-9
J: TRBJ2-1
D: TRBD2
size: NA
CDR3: CASSFRTSGSPNEQFF
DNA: TGTGCCAGCAGCTTCCGAACTAGCGGGAGTCCCAATGAGCAGTTCTTC